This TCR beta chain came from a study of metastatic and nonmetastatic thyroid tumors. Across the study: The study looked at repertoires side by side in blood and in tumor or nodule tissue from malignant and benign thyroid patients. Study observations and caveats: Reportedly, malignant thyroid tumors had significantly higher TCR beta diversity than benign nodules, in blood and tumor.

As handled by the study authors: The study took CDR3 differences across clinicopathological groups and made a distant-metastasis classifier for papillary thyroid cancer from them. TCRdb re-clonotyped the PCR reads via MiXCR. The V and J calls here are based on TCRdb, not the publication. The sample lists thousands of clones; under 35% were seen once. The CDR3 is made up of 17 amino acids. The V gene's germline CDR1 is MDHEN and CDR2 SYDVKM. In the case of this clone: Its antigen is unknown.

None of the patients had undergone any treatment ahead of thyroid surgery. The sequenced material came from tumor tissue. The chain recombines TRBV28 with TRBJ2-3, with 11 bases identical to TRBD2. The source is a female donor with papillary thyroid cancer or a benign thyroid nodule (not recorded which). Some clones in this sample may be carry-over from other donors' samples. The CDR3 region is CVSSTLAGGRPTDTQYF. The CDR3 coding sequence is TGTGTTAGCAGTACTTTAGCGGGAGGGCGGCCAACAGATACGCAGTATTTT.